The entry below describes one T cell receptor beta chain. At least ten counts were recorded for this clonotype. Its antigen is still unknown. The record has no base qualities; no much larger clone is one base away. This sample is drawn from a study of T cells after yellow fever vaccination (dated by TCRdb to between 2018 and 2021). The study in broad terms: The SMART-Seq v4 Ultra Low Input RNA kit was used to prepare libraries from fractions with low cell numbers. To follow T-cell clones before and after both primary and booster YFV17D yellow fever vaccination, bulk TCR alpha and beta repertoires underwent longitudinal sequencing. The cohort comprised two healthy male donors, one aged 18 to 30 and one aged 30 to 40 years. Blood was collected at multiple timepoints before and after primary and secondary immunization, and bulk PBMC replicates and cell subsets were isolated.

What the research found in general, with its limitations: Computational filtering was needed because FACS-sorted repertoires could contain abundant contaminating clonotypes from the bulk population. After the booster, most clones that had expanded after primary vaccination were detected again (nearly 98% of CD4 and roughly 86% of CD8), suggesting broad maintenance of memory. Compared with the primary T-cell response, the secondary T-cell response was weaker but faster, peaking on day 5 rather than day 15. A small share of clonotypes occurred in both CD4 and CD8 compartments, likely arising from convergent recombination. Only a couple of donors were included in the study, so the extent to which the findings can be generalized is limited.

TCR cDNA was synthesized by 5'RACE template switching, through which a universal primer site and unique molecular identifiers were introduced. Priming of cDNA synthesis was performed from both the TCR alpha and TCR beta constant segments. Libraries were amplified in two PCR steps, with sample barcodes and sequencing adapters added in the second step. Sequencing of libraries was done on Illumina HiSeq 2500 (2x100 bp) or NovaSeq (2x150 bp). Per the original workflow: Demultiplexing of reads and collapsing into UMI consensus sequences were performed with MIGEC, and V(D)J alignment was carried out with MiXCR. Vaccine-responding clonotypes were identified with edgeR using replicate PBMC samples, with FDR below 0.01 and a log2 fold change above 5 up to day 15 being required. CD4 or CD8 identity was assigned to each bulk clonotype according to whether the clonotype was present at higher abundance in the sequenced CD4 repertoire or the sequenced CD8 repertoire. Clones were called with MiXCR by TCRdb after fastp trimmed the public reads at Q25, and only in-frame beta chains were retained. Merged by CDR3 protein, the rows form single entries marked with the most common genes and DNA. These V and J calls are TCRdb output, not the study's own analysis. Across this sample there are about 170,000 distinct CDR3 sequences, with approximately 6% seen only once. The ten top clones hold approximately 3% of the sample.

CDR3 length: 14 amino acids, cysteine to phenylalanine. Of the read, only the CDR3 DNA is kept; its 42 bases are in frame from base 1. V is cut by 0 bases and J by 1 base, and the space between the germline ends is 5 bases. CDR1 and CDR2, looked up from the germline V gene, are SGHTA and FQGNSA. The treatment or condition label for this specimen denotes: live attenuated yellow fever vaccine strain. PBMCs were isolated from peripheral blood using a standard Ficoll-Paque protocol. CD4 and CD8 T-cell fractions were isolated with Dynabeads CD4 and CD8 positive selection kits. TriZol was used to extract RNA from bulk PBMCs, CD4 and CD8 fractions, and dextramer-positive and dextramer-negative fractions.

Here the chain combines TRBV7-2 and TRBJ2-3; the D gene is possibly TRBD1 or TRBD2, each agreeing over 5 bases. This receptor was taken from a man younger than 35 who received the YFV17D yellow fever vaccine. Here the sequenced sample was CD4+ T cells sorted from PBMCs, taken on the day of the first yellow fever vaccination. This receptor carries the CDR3 CASSLAGGTDTQYF. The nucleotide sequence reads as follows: TGTGCCAGCAGCTTAGCGGGGGGCACAGATACGCAGTATTTT. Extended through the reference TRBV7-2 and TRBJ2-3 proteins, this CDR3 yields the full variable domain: GAGVSQSPSNKVTEKGKDVELRCDPISGHTALYWYRQSLGQGLEFLIYFQGNSAPDKSGLPSDRFSAERTGGSVSTLTIQRTQQEDSAVYLCASSLAGGTDTQYFGPGTRLTVL.